These T cell receptor beta chains were read from a single sample in a study of T cell repertoires in cytomegalovirus infection. TCRdb fed the reads into MiXCR, producing one record per CDR3 protein. The profile covers 200,000 to 300,000 distinct CDR3 sequences, with around 12% appearing a single time and approximately 1.8% taken by the ten largest. The specimen sequenced was PBMCs. Source of these receptors: a human donor in good health (CMV status not recorded). Some clones in this sample may be carry-over from other donors' samples. Both conserved end residues are part of each CDR3. The order of the fields is J gene, clone size, D gene, V gene, CDR3 DNA, CDR3 protein. D genes are given only for firm matches. Part of the rows lack a size; the others show once, few, many or a class for expanded clones.

TRBJ1-5 | many | . | TRBV7-9 | TGTGCCAGCAGCTCGGGAGGATATCAGCCCCAGCATTTT | CASSSGGYQPQHF
TRBJ2-4 | few | . | TRBV20-1 | TGCAGTGCCACCCCTCCCGGGCGAGCCAAAAACATTCAGTACTTC | CSATPPGRAKNIQYF
TRBJ2-1 | many | . | TRBV7-9 | TGTGCCCCAGGCGACATGGGTCAGTTCTTC | CAPGDMGQFF
TRBJ1-2 | few | . | TRBV27 | TGTGCCAGCAGTTTCACCATCCCCTTGGACTATGGCTACACCTTC | CASSFTIPLDYGYTF
TRBJ2-3 | few | TRBD2 | TRBV4-3 | TGCGCCAGCAGCCAAGGGGCGGGAGGACCCACAGATACGCAGTATTTT | CASSQGAGGPTDTQYF
TRBJ1-3 | . | . | TRBV12-3/TRBV12-4 | . | CASILEGFGNTIYF
TRBJ2-1 | many | . | TRBV14 | TGTGCCAGCAGCCAAGTACGTGGTCATGAGCAGTTCTTC | CASSQVRGHEQFF
TRBJ1-6 | many | TRBD1 | TRBV7-2 | TGTGCCAGCAGCCTCAGACAGGGAGGTTCACCCCTCCACTTT | CASSLRQGGSPLHF
TRBJ2-7 | . | TRBD2 | TRBV20-1 | TGCAGTGCTCTCCCGGGACTAGCGGGAGACGAGCAGTACTTC | CSALPGLAGDEQYF
TRBJ2-3 | many | . | TRBV2 | TGTGCCAGCACTCTTAGCACCCCGGCAGATACGCAGTATTTT | CASTLSTPADTQYF
TRBJ2-2 | many | . | TRBV7-2 | TGTGCCAGCAGCCCTTCATCAAACACCGGGGAGCTGTTTTTT | CASSPSSNTGELFF
TRBJ1-1 | many | . | TRBV12-3/TRBV12-4 | TGTGCCAGCAGGGGGGACGGGAACACTGAAGCTTTCTTT | CASRGDGNTEAFF
TRBJ2-7 | few | . | TRBV29-1 | TGCAGCGTCGAACGAGTTGGGAGAGGCGAGCAGTACTTC | CSVERVGRGEQYF
TRBJ2-5 | . | . | TRBV12-3/TRBV12-4 | TGTGCCAGCAGCCCTACAGGAAGGGAGACCCAGTACTTC | CASSPTGRETQYF
TRBJ1-1 | . | TRBD1 | TRBV28 | TGTGCCAGTAGGACAGGGCGCACTGAAGCTTTCTTT | CASRTGRTEAFF
TRBJ2-1 | many | TRBD1 | TRBV24-1 | TGTGCCACCAGTGATAACAGGGGCTCCTACAATGAGCAGTTCTTC | CATSDNRGSYNEQFF
TRBJ1-2 | many | . | TRBV7-2 | TGTGCCAGCAGCCCACCCTTGGTCCAGGGCCGTGGCTACACCTTC | CASSPPLVQGRGYTF
TRBJ2-3 | few | TRBD1 | TRBV20-1 | TGCAGTGTTACGACGACAGGGGGCCCCACAGATACGCAGTATTTT | CSVTTTGGPTDTQYF
TRBJ1-3 | many | . | TRBV7-2 | TGTGCCAGCAGCCCGTACCTTAACGCGGGAAACACCATATATTTT | CASSPYLNAGNTIYF
TRBJ2-3 | few | . | TRBV20-1 | TGCAGTGCTGGACCGTTAGGGCAAAGCATCGACACGCAGTATTTT | CSAGPLGQSIDTQYF
TRBJ2-1 | many | . | TRBV7-6 | TGTGCCAGCAGCTTAAAGGGCAGGGGAAGGGACTACAATGAGCAGTTCTTC | CASSLKGRGRDYNEQFF
TRBJ2-7 | many | TRBD1 | TRBV7-9 | TGTGCCAGCAGCCACGGGACAGGGGGCAAAAAACTTTACGAGCAGTACTTC | CASSHGTGGKKLYEQYF
TRBJ1-2 | many | . | TRBV7-2 | TGTGCCAGCAGTCGTGACCCACCAGGGGACTATGGCTACACCTTC | CASSRDPPGDYGYTF
TRBJ2-3 | . | TRBD1 | TRBV29-1 | TGCAGCGCCCTTCCACAGGGGATCGCAGATACGCAGTATTTT | CSALPQGIADTQYF
TRBJ2-7 | many | . | TRBV7-2 | TGTGCCAGCAGCTTAGTTCCTAACTCCTACGAGCAGTACTTC | CASSLVPNSYEQYF
TRBJ2-2 | few | TRBD2 | TRBV9 | TGTGCCAGCAGCGTTGGACTAGCGGGAGGGCCGGGGACCGGGGAGCTGTTTTTT | CASSVGLAGGPGTGELFF
TRBJ2-5 | few | . | TRBV29-1 | TGCAGCGTTGGACTTGTAGAGACCCAGTACTTC | CSVGLVETQYF
TRBJ2-7 | few | . | TRBV5-4 | TGTGCCAGCACCTTGGCCGGACAGATCCACGAGCAGTACTTC | CASTLAGQIHEQYF
TRBJ2-4 | many | TRBD2 | TRBV6-2/TRBV6-3 | TGTGCCAGCAGTTCCCCTCACCGGGGGGGTAACATTCAGTACTTC | CASSSPHRGGNIQYF
TRBJ2-1 | . | . | TRBV15 | TGTGCCACCAGCAGAGATGTAAACAATGAGCAGTTCTTC | CATSRDVNNEQFF
TRBJ2-7 | . | . | TRBV4-3 | TGCGCCAGCAGCCCCAACAGGGCCACCTCCTACGAGCAGTACTTC | CASSPNRATSYEQYF
TRBJ2-3 | few | TRBD1 | TRBV29-1 | TGCAGCGTCAGAGGCGACAGGGGGCTCGCAGATACGCAGTATTTT | CSVRGDRGLADTQYF
TRBJ2-1 | many | TRBD2 | TRBV7-2 | TGTGCCAGCAGCTTATCGGTGCTAGCGGGGGAGCCCCGACCTTACAATGAGCAGTTCTTC | CASSLSVLAGEPRPYNEQFF
TRBJ2-2 | . | TRBD1 | TRBV29-1 | TGCAGCGCCTCCGAGGACAGGCTCACCGGGGAGCTGTTTTTT | CSASEDRLTGELFF
TRBJ2-1 | many | TRBD2 | TRBV7-2 | TGTGCCAGCAGCTTGGAAGGGACTAGCGCCCGACGGGAGCAGTTCTTC | CASSLEGTSARREQFF
TRBJ1-5 | . | TRBD1 | TRBV20-1 | TGCAGTGCTGGGGGACAGGGAGGCGGTCAGCCCCAGCATTTT | CSAGGQGGGQPQHF
TRBJ2-5 | . | TRBD2 | TRBV28 | TGTGCCAGCAGTAATCCGGGACTAGCGGACCAAGAGACCCAGTACTTC | CASSNPGLADQETQYF
TRBJ2-2 | many | . | TRBV7-2 | TGTGCCAGCAGCTTAAATGCAGGGAGTAACACCGGGGAGCTGTTTTTT | CASSLNAGSNTGELFF
TRBJ1-5 | many | . | TRBV7-2 | TGTGCCAGCAGCTCTGCCTCAAACAGGGATCAGCCCCAGCATTTT | CASSSASNRDQPQHF
TRBJ1-6 | many | . | TRBV7-2 | TGTGCCAGCAGCTTAAGTAGCGGTCCAAACCGAATTAATTCACCCCTCCACTTT | CASSLSSGPNRINSPLHF
TRBJ2-7 | many | TRBD1 | TRBV7-2 | TGTGCCAGCAGCTCCCAAAGTTCGGGACAGGGCACCTACGAGCAGTACTTC | CASSSQSSGQGTYEQYF
TRBJ1-6 | few | . | TRBV14 | TGTGCCAGCAGCCGGGGGGAGGCTGGCTATAATTCACCCCTCCACTTT | CASSRGEAGYNSPLHF
TRBJ1-5 | many | . | TRBV7-2 | TGTGCCAGCAGCTTTAGCGGGGAGAACAATCAGCCCCAGCATTTT | CASSFSGENNQPQHF
TRBJ1-1 | many | . | TRBV4-1 | TGCGCCAGCAGCCACCCAGACAGGATCAGCACTGAAGCTTTCTTT | CASSHPDRISTEAFF
TRBJ2-5 | . | TRBD1 | TRBV10-3 | TGTGCCATCAGCCACTCCGGGACAGAAGAGACCCAGTACTTC | CAISHSGTEETQYF
TRBJ1-4 | . | TRBD1 | TRBV20-1 | TGCAGTGCTCTACAGGGGGCTGGCGAAAAACTGTTTTTT | CSALQGAGEKLFF
TRBJ2-1 | . | . | TRBV7-2 | TGTGCCAGCAGCCCAGCAGGAAGGGCCTACAATGAGCAGTTCTTC | CASSPAGRAYNEQFF
TRBJ2-2 | many | . | TRBV7-6 | TGTGCCAGCAGCTTAGTACAGGCCGGGGAGCTGTTTTTT | CASSLVQAGELFF